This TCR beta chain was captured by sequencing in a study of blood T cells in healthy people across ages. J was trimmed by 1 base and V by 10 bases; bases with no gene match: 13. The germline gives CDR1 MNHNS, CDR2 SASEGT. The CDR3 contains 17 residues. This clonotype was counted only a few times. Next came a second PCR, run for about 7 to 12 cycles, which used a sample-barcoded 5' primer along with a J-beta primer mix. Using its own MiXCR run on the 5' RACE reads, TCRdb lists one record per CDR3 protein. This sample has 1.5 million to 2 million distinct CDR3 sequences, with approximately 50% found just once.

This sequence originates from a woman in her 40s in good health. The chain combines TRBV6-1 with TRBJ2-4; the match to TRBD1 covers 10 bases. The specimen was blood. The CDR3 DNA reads TGTGCCATCCTAGACAGGGGGCTAAGGACGGCCAAAAACATTCAGTACTTC. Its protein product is CAILDRGLRTAKNIQYF.